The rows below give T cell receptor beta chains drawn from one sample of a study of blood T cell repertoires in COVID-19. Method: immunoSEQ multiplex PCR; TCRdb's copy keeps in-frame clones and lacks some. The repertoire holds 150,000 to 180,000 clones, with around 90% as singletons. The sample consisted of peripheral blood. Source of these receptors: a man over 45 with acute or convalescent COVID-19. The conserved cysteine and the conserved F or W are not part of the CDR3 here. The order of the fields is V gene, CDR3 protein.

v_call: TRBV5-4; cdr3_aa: ASSMGQSLETQY
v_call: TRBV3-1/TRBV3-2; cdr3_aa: ASSHSSGANVLT
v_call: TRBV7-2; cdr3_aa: ASSFVRANTGELF
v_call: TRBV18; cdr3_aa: ASSPRLADPNTGELF
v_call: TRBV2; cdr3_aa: ASRYQGYNQPQH
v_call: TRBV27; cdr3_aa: ASSLKAGNSAGNTIY
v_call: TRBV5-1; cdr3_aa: ASRGGQAGELF
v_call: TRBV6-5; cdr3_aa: ASSYSALTGELF
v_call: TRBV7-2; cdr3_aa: ASSLNRWTSGRATDTQY
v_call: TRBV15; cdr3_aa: ATSRSRDGGIQETQY
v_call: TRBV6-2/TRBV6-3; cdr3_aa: ASSYAGPQH
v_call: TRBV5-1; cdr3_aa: ASRTGTSGYEQY